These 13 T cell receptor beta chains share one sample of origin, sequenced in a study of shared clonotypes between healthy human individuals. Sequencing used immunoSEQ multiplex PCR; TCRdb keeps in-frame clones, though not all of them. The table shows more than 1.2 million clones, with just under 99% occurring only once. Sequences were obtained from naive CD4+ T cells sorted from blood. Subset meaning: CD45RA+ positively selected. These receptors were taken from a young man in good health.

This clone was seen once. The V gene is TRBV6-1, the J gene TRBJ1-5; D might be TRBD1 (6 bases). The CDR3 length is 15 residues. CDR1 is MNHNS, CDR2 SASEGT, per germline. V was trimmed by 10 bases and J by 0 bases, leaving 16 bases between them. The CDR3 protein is CATRQELYSNQPQHF. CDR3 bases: TGTGCCACCCGACAGGAACTGTATAGCAATCAGCCCCAGCATTTT.

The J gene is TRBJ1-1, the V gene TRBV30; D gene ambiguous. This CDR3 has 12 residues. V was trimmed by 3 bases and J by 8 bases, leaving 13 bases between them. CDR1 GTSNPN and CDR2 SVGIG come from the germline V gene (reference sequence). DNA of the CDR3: TGTGCCTGGAGGGGAGGACGGATCGAAGCTTTCTTT. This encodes CAWRGGRIEAFF.

The CDR3 DNA sequence: TGTGCCAGCAGCTTAGTACTAGCCAAAAACATTCAGTACTTC. This encodes CASSLVLAKNIQYF. The chain couples TRBV11-2 to TRBJ2-4; D not certain. With 1 base removed from V and 0 bases from J, the gap between germline ends came to 4 bases. CDR3 size: 14 residues. In germline, CDR1 is SGHAT, CDR2 FQNNGV. Using reference TRBV11-2 and TRBJ2-4 for the parts outside the CDR3, the full variable domain is EAGVAQSPRYKIIEKRQSVAFWCNPISGHATLYWYQQILGQGPKLLIQFQNNGVVDDSQLPKDRFSAERLKGVDSTLKIQPAKLEDSAVYLCASSLVLAKNIQYFGAGTRLSVL.

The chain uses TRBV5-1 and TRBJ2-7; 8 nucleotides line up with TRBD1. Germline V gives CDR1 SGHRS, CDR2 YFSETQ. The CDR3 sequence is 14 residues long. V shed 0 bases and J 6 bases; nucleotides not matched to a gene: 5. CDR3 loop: CASSLDRTGLEQYF. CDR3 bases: TGCGCCAGCAGCTTGGATCGGACAGGGCTCGAGCAGTACTTC.

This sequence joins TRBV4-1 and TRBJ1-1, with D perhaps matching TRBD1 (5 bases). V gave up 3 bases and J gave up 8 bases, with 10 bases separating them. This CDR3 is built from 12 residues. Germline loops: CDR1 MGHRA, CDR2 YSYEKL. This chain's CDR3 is CASSQRRDEAFF. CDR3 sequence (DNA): TGCGCCAGCAGCCAGAGACGGGACGAAGCTTTCTTT.

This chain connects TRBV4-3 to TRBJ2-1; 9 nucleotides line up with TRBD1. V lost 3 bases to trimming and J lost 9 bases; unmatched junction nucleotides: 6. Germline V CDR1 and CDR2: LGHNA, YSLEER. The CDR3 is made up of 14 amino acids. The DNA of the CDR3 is TGCGCCAGCAGCCAGGGGACAGGGTTCGGTGAGCAGTTCTTC. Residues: CASSQGTGFGEQFF.

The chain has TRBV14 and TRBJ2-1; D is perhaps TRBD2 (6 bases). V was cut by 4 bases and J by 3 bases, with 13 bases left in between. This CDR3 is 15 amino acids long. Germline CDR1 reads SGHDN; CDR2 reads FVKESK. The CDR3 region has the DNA TGTGCCAGCAGCCGTCGGGTAGCGGTCTACAATGAGCAGTTCTTC. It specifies CASSRRVAVYNEQFF.

In DNA form, the CDR3 reads TGTGCCAGCAACCCCCGGGGGGGCGGTGAGCAGTACTTC. Translating it yields CASNPRGGGEQYF. The V and J genes are TRBV2 and TRBJ2-7, with TRBD2 matching 8 bases. Germline loops: CDR1 SNHLY, CDR2 FYNNEI. The CDR3 has 13 amino acids. V lost 7 bases and J lost 7; bases outside the gene matches: 9.

The CDR3 reads CAWSRGGESYEQYF. CDR3 nucleotides: TGTGCCTGGAGTCGGGGAGGAGAATCCTACGAGCAGTACTTC. The chain couples TRBV30 to TRBJ2-7, with D possibly matching TRBD2 (6 bases). V lost 2 bases, J lost 1 base, and 12 bases lay in between. The CDR3 is made up of 14 amino acids. Germline-derived CDR1 and CDR2 are GTSNPN and SVGIG (reference sequence).

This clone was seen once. The CDR3 loop reads CASSERTSGLSSYNEQFF. The CDR3 region has the DNA TGCGCCAGCAGTGAACGGACTAGCGGGCTTAGCTCCTACAATGAGCAGTTCTTC. This sequence joins TRBV10-2 and TRBJ2-1; 11 bases map to TRBD2. This CDR3 contains 18 residues. Germline V gene sequence: CDR1 WSHSY, CDR2 SAAADI. After removal of 3 bases from V and 0 bases from J, the junction contained 7 bases not matched to a gene.

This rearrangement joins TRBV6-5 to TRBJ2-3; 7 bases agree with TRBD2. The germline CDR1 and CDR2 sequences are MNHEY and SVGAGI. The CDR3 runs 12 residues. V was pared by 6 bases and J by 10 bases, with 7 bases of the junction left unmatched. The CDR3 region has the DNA TGTGCCAGCAGCCCCTGGGGGGGTTCGCAGTATTTT. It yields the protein CASSPWGGSQYF.

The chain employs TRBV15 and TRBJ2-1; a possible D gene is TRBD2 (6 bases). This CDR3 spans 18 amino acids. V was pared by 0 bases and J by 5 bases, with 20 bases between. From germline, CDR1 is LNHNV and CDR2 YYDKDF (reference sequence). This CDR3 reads CATSRDLPGLANNNEQFF. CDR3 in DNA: TGTGCCACCAGCAGAGATCTTCCGGGACTGGCGAACAACAATGAGCAGTTCTTC. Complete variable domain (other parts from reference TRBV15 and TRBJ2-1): DAMVIQNPRYQVTQFGKPVTLSCSQTLNHNVMYWYQQKSSQAPKLLFHYYDKDFNNEADTPDNFQSRRPNTSFCFLDIRSPGLGDTAMYLCATSRDLPGLANNNEQFFGPGTRLTVL.

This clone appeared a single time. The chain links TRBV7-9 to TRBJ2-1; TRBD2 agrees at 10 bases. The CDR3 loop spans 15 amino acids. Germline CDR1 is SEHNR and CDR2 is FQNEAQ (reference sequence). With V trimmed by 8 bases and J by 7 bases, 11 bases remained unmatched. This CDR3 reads CASVRTSGGPNEQFF. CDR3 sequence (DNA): TGTGCCAGCGTTCGGACTAGCGGAGGCCCGAATGAGCAGTTCTTC.